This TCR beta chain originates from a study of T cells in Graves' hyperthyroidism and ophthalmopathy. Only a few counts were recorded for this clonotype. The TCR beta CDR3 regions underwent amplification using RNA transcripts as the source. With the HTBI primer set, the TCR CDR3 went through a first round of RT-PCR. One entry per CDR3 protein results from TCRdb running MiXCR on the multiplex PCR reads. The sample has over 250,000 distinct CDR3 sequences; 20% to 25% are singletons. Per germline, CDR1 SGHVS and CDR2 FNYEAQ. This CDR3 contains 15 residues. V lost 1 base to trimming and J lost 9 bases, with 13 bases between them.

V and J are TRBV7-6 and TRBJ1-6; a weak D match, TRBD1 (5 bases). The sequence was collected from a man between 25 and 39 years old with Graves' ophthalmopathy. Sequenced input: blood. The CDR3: CASSLVEGIISPLHF. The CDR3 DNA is TGTGCCAGCAGCTTAGTGGAGGGGATCATTTCACCCCTCCACTTT.